The rows below give T cell receptor beta chains drawn from one sample of a study of CD8 T cell repertoires and HIV-1 epitope variants. The table came from immunoSEQ multiplex PCR; TCRdb's copy has only in-frame clones and leaves some out. The sample contains approximately 5,000 clones, roughly 60% of which appear only once. For these receptors, no antigen is known. Sequencing used cultured CD8+ T cells derived from PBMCs. The receptors here all came from a male donor with HIV. Each CDR3 is given with its conserved first and last residue. The D gene is left open where the match is weak. Size values are once, few and many counts, or a class for expanded clones, and some rows have none.

J gene,D gene,clone size,V gene,CDR3 DNA,CDR3 protein
TRBJ2-1,TRBD2,.,TRBV30,TGTGCCTGGAGTACTACTAGCGGGGGCTACAATGAGCAGTTCTTC,CAWSTTSGGYNEQFF
TRBJ2-3,.,.,TRBV21-1,TGTGCCAGCAACCTCGTAGGGGGTGTGGGAACGCAGTATTTT,CASNLVGGVGTQYF
TRBJ1-1,.,medium-sized,TRBV19,TGTGCCAGTAGTGATTACGGGGCTCTGAACACTGAAGCTTTCTTT,CASSDYGALNTEAFF
TRBJ2-7,TRBD1,.,TRBV30,TGTGCCTGGAGTGTGCAGGGGGTTAACGAGCAGTACTTC,CAWSVQGVNEQYF
TRBJ2-2,TRBD2,.,TRBV10-2,TGCGCCAGCAGGGGACTAGCGGGAGGGATCGGATGGGAGCTGTTTTTT,CASRGLAGGIGWELFF
TRBJ1-4,.,.,TRBV27,TGTGCCAGCAGTTTACTCAGCAGGGGAGATGAAAAACTGTTTTTT,CASSLLSRGDEKLFF
TRBJ2-3,TRBD1,.,TRBV5-1,TGCGCCAGCAGCCTGACAGGGGGCGCGGCGGGAGATACGCAGTATTTT,CASSLTGGAAGDTQYF
TRBJ1-2,TRBD1,.,TRBV7-6,TGTGCCAGCAGCTTAGGAATCGACAGGGATGGCTACACCTTC,CASSLGIDRDGYTF
TRBJ1-2,TRBD1,few,TRBV7-8,TGTGCCAGCAGCGACGGACAGGTATCGCCGTATGGCTACACCTTC,CASSDGQVSPYGYTF
TRBJ1-3,TRBD1,.,TRBV6-1,TGTGCCAGCAGCGAACAGGGGGTTAGCTCTGGAAACACCATATATTTT,CASSEQGVSSGNTIYF
TRBJ2-3,.,.,TRBV7-8,TGTGCCAGCAGCTTATACACAGATACGCAGTATTTT,CASSLYTDTQYF
TRBJ2-2,TRBD2,.,TRBV6-5,TGTGCCAGCAGTGCCCAGGGAGGGACCGGGGAGCTGTTTTTT,CASSAQGGTGELFF
TRBJ2-2,TRBD2,.,TRBV11-3,TGTGCCAGCAGTGCTAGCGGAACGAACACCGGGGAGCTGTTTTTT,CASSASGTNTGELFF
TRBJ1-2,TRBD1,.,TRBV28,TGTGCCAGCAGTAACGCCCCACAGGGGAGGGTTATCTATGGCTACACCTTC,CASSNAPQGRVIYGYTF
TRBJ2-7,TRBD2,.,TRBV7-6,TGTGCCAGCAGTCGAACTCGAGCGGGACGGGAGCAGTACTTC,CASSRTRAGREQYF
TRBJ2-1,.,.,TRBV6-5,TGTGCCAGCAGCTTCACATCTTCTTCCTACAATGAGCAGTTCTTC,CASSFTSSSYNEQFF